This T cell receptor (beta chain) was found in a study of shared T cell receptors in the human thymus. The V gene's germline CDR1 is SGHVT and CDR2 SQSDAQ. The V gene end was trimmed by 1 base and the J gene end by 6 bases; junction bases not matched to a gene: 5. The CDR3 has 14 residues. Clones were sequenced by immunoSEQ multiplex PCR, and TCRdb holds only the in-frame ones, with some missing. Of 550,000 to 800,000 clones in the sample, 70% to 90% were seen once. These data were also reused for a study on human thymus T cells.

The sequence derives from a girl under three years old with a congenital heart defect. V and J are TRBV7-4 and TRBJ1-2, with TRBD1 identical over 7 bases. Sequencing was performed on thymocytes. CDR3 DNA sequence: TGTGCCAGCAGCTTAGACGAGGGGGCGAATGGCTACACCTTC. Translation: CASSLDEGANGYTF.